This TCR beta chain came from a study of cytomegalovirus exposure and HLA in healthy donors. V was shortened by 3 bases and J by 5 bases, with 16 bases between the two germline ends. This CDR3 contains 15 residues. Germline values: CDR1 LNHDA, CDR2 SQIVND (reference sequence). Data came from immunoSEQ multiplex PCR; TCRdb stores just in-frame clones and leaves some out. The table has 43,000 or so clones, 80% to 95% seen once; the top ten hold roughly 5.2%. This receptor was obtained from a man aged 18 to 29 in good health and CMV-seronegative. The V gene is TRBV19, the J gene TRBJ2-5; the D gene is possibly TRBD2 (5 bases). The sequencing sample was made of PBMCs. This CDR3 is CASSMLGSGEETQYF. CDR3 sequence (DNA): TGTGCCAGTAGTATGTTGGGGTCTGGGGAGGAGACCCAGTACTTC.